This T cell receptor (beta chain) appears in the sequencing data of a study of control samples from healthy donors and cancer patients. There are 14 residues in the CDR3. Trimming shortened V by 5 bases and J by 5 bases, and 16 bases separated the two germline ends. CDR1 and CDR2 from the germline V gene are SGHNT and YENEEA. TCRdb keeps only in-frame clones here, not all; method: immunoSEQ multiplex PCR. The sample gives under 450,000 clones, over 75% of which show up once; 6% to 7% is in the top ten. This rearrangement joins TRBV11-3 to TRBJ2-7; either TRBD1 or TRBD2 may fit D (6 bases each). The sample was PBMCs. The TCR sequence derives from a man aged 35 to 55 with head and neck cancer. The DNA for the CDR3 is TGTGCCAGCAGCCCCCGGGGGCTCCTAAACGAGCAGTACTTC. Encoded protein: CASSPRGLLNEQYF. The full variable domain, with the rest looked up from reference TRBV11-3 and TRBJ2-7, is EAGVVQSPRYKIIEKKQPVAFWCNPISGHNTLYWYLQNLGQGPELLIRYENEEAVDDSQLPKDRFSAERLKGVDSTLKIQPAELGDSAVYLCASSPRGLLNEQYFGPGTRLTVT.